The 17 T cell receptor beta chains listed next were all sequenced from one sample in a study of cytotoxic CD8 clonotypes in ibrutinib-treated CLL. Assay: immunoSEQ multiplex PCR; the TCRdb copy retains only in-frame clones and omits some. This repertoire shows about 140,000 clones, around 84% found once; its top ten account for 7.5% to 8%. The starting material was PBMCs, obtained after 36 months of ibrutinib treatment. These receptors all stem from a human donor with chronic lymphocytic leukemia.

This chain links TRBV19 with TRBJ2-1, with 12 bases aligning to TRBD2. Trimming removed 4 bases from V and 8 bases from J; junction bases left unmatched: 6. CDR1 LNHDA and CDR2 SQIVND come from the germline V gene (reference sequence). This CDR3 region has 15 residues. The DNA of the CDR3 is TGTGCCAGTAGTAGGGGACTAGCGGGTCGTCATGAGCAGTTCTTC. Encoded protein: CASSRGLAGRHEQFF.

V gene TRBV29-1 combines with J gene TRBJ1-4; TRBD1 matches 9 bases. The V and J ends lost 0 bases and 3 bases, in that order; junction bases with no gene match: 11. The CDR3 runs to 18 residues. Germline assignment: CDR1 SQVTM and CDR2 ANQGSEA. As DNA, the CDR3 is TGCAGCGTTGAAGATCACGAGGGACAGGGTCCTCCTAATGAAAAACTGTTTTTT. As protein: CSVEDHEGQGPPNEKLFF.

In its sample, this clone was seen many times. The V gene is TRBV5-1, the J gene TRBJ2-1; D perhaps matches TRBD1 (6 bases). Trimming shortened V by 4 bases and J by 0 bases, and 11 bases separated the two germline ends. This CDR3 contains 15 residues. Germline CDR1 SGHRS, CDR2 YFSETQ. The CDR3 nucleotides are TGCGCCAGCAGCGTCGGGACAAGCTCCTACAATGAGCAGTTCTTC. Its protein product is CASSVGTSSYNEQFF.

The J gene is TRBJ2-3, the V gene TRBV9; 7 nucleotides align to TRBD2. Per the germline V gene, CDR1 is SGDLS and CDR2 is YYNGEE. The CDR3 loop spans 14 amino acids. With 3 bases clipped from V and 4 bases from J, the junction kept 5 bases outside the gene matches. The CDR3 is CASSGGLSADTQYF. DNA for the CDR3: TGTGCCAGCAGCGGGGGACTAAGCGCAGATACGCAGTATTTT. Full variable domain (outside the CDR3, taken from reference TRBV9 and TRBJ2-3): DSGVTQTPKHLITATGQRVTLRCSPRSGDLSVYWYQQSLDQGLQFLIQYYNGEERAKGNILERFSAQQFPDLHSELNLSSLELGDSALYFCASSGGLSADTQYFGPGTRLTVL.

The V and J genes are TRBV19 and TRBJ1-2; D possibly corresponds to TRBD1 (5 bases). CDR3 length: 16 residues. V was shortened by 4 bases and J by 2 bases, with 17 bases between the two germline ends. Germline V gives CDR1 LNHDA, CDR2 SQIVND (reference sequence). This CDR3 is CASSTQTTESNYGYTF. For the CDR3, the DNA is TGTGCCAGTAGTACCCAAACGACAGAATCAAACTATGGCTACACCTTC. The whole variable domain, filled in from reference TRBV19 and TRBJ1-2, reads DGGITQSPKYLFRKEGQNVTLSCEQNLNHDAMYWYRQDPGQGLRLIYYSQIVNDFQKGDIAEGYSVSREKKESFPLTVTSAQKNPTAFYLCASSTQTTESNYGYTFGSGTRLTVV.

This clone was counted only a few times. V is TRBV30 and J is TRBJ1-1; 9 bases line up with TRBD1. The length of the CDR3 is 14 residues. With V trimmed by 5 bases and J by 6 bases, 10 bases remained unmatched. The germline V gene encodes CDR1 GTSNPN and CDR2 SVGIG (reference sequence). The CDR3 DNA follows: TGTGCCTGGGCGTACCGGGACAGGGTCCCTGAAGCTTTCTTT. Its translation: CAWAYRDRVPEAFF.

The chain uses TRBV5-1 and TRBJ2-7; the match to TRBD2 covers 7 bases. With V trimmed by 0 bases and J by 4 bases, 4 bases remained unmatched. Germline CDR1 reads SGHRS; CDR2 reads YFSETQ. CDR3 length: 14 amino acids. The DNA for the CDR3 is TGCGCCAGCAGCTTGGAGCTAGCGGCTTACGAGCAGTACTTC. It translates to CASSLELAAYEQYF.

The chain recombines TRBV28 with TRBJ2-7; possibly TRBD1 or TRBD2 for D (5 bases each). Germline assignment: CDR1 MDHEN and CDR2 SYDVKM. Trimming took 4 bases from V and 2 from J, leaving 18 bases between them. This CDR3 has 16 residues. CDR3 protein: CASSYGILGTTYEQYF. CDR3 DNA sequence: TGTGCCAGCAGTTATGGCATTCTGGGGACCACCTACGAGCAGTACTTC.

This chain uses TRBV28 with TRBJ2-2, with TRBD2 matching 9 bases. CDR3 length: 15 residues. V trimming: 8 bases; J trimming: 5 bases; junction bases outside the gene matches: 9. CDR1 is MDHEN and CDR2 is SYDVKM in the germline V gene. Here the CDR3 reads CASEKTSGITGELFF. CDR3 DNA: TGTGCCAGCGAGAAGACTAGCGGCATAACCGGGGAGCTGTTTTTT.

The chain couples TRBV5-1 to TRBJ2-2, with D possibly being TRBD1 (6 bases). V was shortened by 2 bases and J by 1 base, with 15 bases between the two germline ends. This CDR3 is built from 17 residues. The germline V gene has CDR1 SGHRS and CDR2 YFSETQ. In DNA form, the CDR3 reads TGCGCCAGCAGCTTACGTTCGGGACACTTGAACACCGGGGAGCTGTTTTTT. The encoded protein is CASSLRSGHLNTGELFF. Full variable domain (missing parts from reference TRBV5-1 and TRBJ2-2): KAGVTQTPRYLIKTRGQQVTLSCSPISGHRSVSWYQQTPGQGLQFLFEYFSETQRNKGNFPGRFSGRQFSNSRSEMNVSTLELGDSALYLCASSLRSGHLNTGELFFGEGSRLTVL.

This chain uses TRBV6-5 with TRBJ1-1; D remains ambiguous. V was clipped by 0 bases and J by 2 bases, with 10 bases between them. The germline CDR1 and CDR2 sequences are MNHEY and SVGAGI. CDR3 length equals 15 residues. CDR3 bases: TGTGCCAGCAGTTACTCAAATGCTCTAAACACTGAAGCTTTCTTT. It translates to CASSYSNALNTEAFF.

This rearrangement joins TRBV4-2 to TRBJ2-7; a possible D gene is TRBD1 (6 bases). Trimming took off 4 bases at V and 0 bases at J, with 16 bases between the two ends. CDR1 and CDR2 (germline): LGHNA, YNFKEQ. This CDR3 is built from 16 residues. The CDR3 region is CASSLGGSLTSYEQYF. The CDR3 DNA reads as TGTGCCAGCAGCCTTGGGGGCAGCCTTACCTCCTACGAGCAGTACTTC.

The gene calls are TRBV15 and TRBJ2-5; 11 positions match TRBD2. Germline values: CDR1 LNHNV, CDR2 YYDKDF (reference sequence). V lost 6 bases, J lost 4 bases, and 10 bases stayed unmatched. CDR3 size: 16 residues. In DNA, the CDR3 is TGTGCCACCAGTCGATCCGGTCTAGCGGGAGGAGAGACCCAGTACTTC. It is translated as CATSRSGLAGGETQYF.

The rearrangement joins TRBV6-6 to TRBJ2-5; 9 nucleotides align to TRBD2. Germline CDR1 and CDR2: MNHNY and SVGAGI (reference sequence). The V gene end was trimmed by 6 bases and the J gene end by 2 bases; junction bases not matched to a gene: 4. This CDR3 is 14 amino acids long. The CDR3, as DNA: TGTGCCAGCAGCCGCCTAGCGGGGCAAGAGACCCAGTACTTC. Amino acids: CASSRLAGQETQYF.

This chain joins TRBV9 and TRBJ2-3, with 7 bases lining up with TRBD2. V gave up 3 bases and J gave up 4 bases; unmatched junction bases: 8. The CDR3 spans 15 residues. Germline loops: CDR1 SGDLS, CDR2 YYNGEE. CDR3 sequence reads: CASSGSSGRADTQYF. For the CDR3, the DNA is TGTGCCAGCAGCGGATCTAGCGGTAGGGCAGATACGCAGTATTTT.

This clone showed up just once. The gene calls are TRBV6-1 and TRBJ1-3; 7 nucleotides line up with TRBD1. The CDR3 totals 15 residues. Germline V gene sequence: CDR1 MNHNS, CDR2 SASEGT. J lost 0 bases, V lost 4 bases, and 3 bases had no gene match. The CDR3 reads CASSARGSSGNTIYF. CDR3 DNA: TGTGCCAGCAGTGCCAGGGGGAGCTCTGGAAACACCATATATTTT.

The J gene is TRBJ1-4, the V gene TRBV25-1; the D is unclear. The germline V gene has CDR1 MGHDK and CDR2 SYGVNS. The length of the CDR3 is 16 residues. V was trimmed by 5 bases and J by 0 bases, leaving 13 bases between them. CDR3 DNA: TGTGCCAGCAGTCCGTCCGACGGCTCAACTAATGAAAAACTGTTTTTT. It codes for CASSPSDGSTNEKLFF.